This T cell receptor beta chain was identified in a study of blood T cells in healthy people across ages. Whole-study results and caveats: Age advanced and TCR beta diversity per million T cells fell, roughly linearly.

Isolated per sample were at least 6 million PBMCs. This CDR3 comprises 13 residues. The germline CDR1 and CDR2 sequences are SGHRS and YFSETQ. V was clipped by 2 bases and J by 5 bases; unmatched bases: 3. This clonotype has a count of ten or more. Its antigen is as yet unknown. Then a second PCR, running roughly 7 to 11 cycles, was carried out with a sample-barcoded 5' primer and a J-beta primer mix. Every cDNA molecule carried a tag from a template-switch adaptor bearing 12 random nucleotides. TCRdb reanalysed the 5' RACE reads using MiXCR and keeps one entry per CDR3 protein. The sample consists of approximately 960,000 distinct CDR3 sequences, 29% of them appearing once. The sample also formed part of further work on T cells of mothers and their children. As reported in that work: Slightly, though not significantly, more overlap was seen in related than in unrelated mother-child pairs.

The source of this sequence is a woman in her thirties or forties in good health. The chain links TRBV5-1 to TRBJ2-7; 8 bases map to TRBD1. The sample consisted of blood. The CDR3 DNA sequence: TGCGCCAGCAGCTTTATACAGGGGGACGAGCAGTACTTC. Translated: CASSFIQGDEQYF.